Detailed here is one TCR beta chain. Its antigen is unknown. No much larger clone is present one base from it, and per-base qualities are unavailable. Library construction relied on the immunoSEQ multiplex PCR assay. The multiplex PCR relied on a mix of 60 forward primers for TCR Vbeta segments and 13 reverse primers for TCR Jbeta segments. The CDR3 region of rearranged TCR beta genes was amplified from genomic DNA by a multiplex PCR assay. The amplified TCR beta libraries were sequenced on the Illumina HiSeq System as 87-base-pair reads. The paper's data handling went like this. Across the 500 to 750 repertoires, a later analysis counted roughly 84 million unique TCR beta chains, 9.5 million to 13 million of which were shared by at least two donors. Raw reads were error-corrected and collapsed into unique sequences by a nearest-neighbor algorithm in which closely related sequences were merged to remove PCR and sequencing errors. Alignment of CDR3 sequences to IMGT reference sequences was used to assign V, D and J gene segments. For a sequence to be retained, at least a six-nucleotide match to both a V gene segment and a J gene segment was required. A rearrangement counted as productive if the CDR3 had no stop codons and remained in frame with V and J, and every other rearrangement counted as non-productive. Following IMGT convention, CDR3 was defined as the stretch from the second conserved V-encoded cysteine to the conserved J-encoded phenylalanine. Sequences without an unambiguous match to a single V gene segment were excluded from the earlier analysis of 587 of the donors. In an earlier analysis of around 600 of the donors, V segments were called functional above 56.7% productive rearrangements and were called segregating when the between-donor standard deviation exceeded 5%. A statistical classification framework was developed to diagnose cytomegalovirus status using the catalog of TCR beta chain sequences. In a later analysis, V and J genes were assigned by comparing TCR nucleotide sequences against IMGT/GENE-DB human TR gene sequences. The TCRdist pipeline was used in a later analysis to assign CDR3 sequences and most-parsimonious VDJ recombination scenarios. A later analysis defined each TCR beta chain by its CDR3 amino acid sequence plus V-gene family, and excluded reads lacking a unique V-gene family. In a later analysis, fewer than 650 highly shared, low-generation-probability nucleotide sequences were removed to address suspected cross-contamination and a sequencing artifact. For each public chain, a later analysis derived a clonal expansion index from normalized ranks of inferred template counts within each repertoire. Generation probabilities in a later analysis came from a VDJ recombination model fitted to out-of-frame rearrangements, and those results were checked against IGoR. Hypergeometric tests were used in a later analysis to score TCR-TCR, TCR-HLA and TCR-CMV co-occurrence, with a repertoire-size bias correction applied to the TCR pairs. A later analysis estimated false discovery rates by permuting HLA or CMV assignments 20 times. In a later analysis, co-occurring TCRs were grouped using DBSCAN, and TCRdist sequence similarity was added for clustering within HLA-allele-positive subsets. Repertoires with fewer than 30,000 or more than 120,000 public chains were left out of co-occurrence clustering, as were several repertoires with anomalous nucleotide sharing. TCRdb mirrors the immuneACCESS table, restricted to in-frame sequences. Some clones are absent from its copies; in checked studies, under half trace to an unresolved V gene, and the reason for the others is unknown. The V and J calls and clone size were taken over from that table, and D and trimming were inferred from the DNA. This sample lists over 70,000 clones; over 75% were detected once. The top ten clones comprise just under 2.5% of the sample.

The data are from a study of cytomegalovirus exposure and HLA in healthy donors (dated by TCRdb to 2015 to 2018). The study in broad terms: An earlier analysis of 587 of the donors reported 250 to 350 Gb of sequence data and 117 million unique TCR beta sequences from about 200 million T cells. An early release covering over 500 HLA-typed donors comprised about 300 gigabases of sequencing data and about 90 million unique TCR sequences. The aim of the study was to test whether cataloging public T cell receptors could identify signatures of past pathogen exposure. The number of donors typed differed by locus, with about 620-630 for A, B, C, DRB1 and DQB1, around 560 for DQA1, under 610 for DPA1, and some 470 for DPB1. A handful of DR-DQ haplotypes were treated as single units for association and clustering because of strong linkage in the cohort. To study patterns of TCR occurrence, a later analysis re-analyzed previously published TCR beta repertoires from several hundred donors and added high-resolution HLA genotyping. All discovery cohort repertoires had been generated on a single sequencing platform. On average, roughly 250,000 unique TCR beta nucleotide sequences were sequenced per donor among more than 350 genotyped donors of the cohort, with roughly 20% of those sequences being non-productive. Of the approximately 400 genotyped donors, roughly 80% fell in the genetic ancestry cluster associated with self-reported Caucasian donors. A separate validation cohort of approximately 130 different subjects was used in addition to the 666-subject first cohort. The later analysis used no new phenotypic data to find candidate immune exposures, relying instead on TCR beta sequences and their occurrence across donors. Genome-wide SNP genotypes for about three fifths of the roughly 670 donors were used in a later genetic analysis, which treated that subset as a discovery cohort. An earlier analysis of about 600 of the donors used high-throughput TCR beta sequencing to judge whether each TCR beta V gene segment behaved as functional or pseudogenic. The T cell repertoires of several hundred subjects were profiled by immunosequencing and related to cytomegalovirus serostatus. To predict cytomegalovirus infection status, the study brought together high-throughput TCR immunosequencing, statistical association of individual TCRs with disease status, and machine learning. Both class I and class II loci were covered by HLA typing, at four-digit resolution. Donor age, sex, ethnicity and CMV serostatus were compiled alongside the repertoire data.

The cohort was made up of roughly 670 healthy bone marrow donors. At the time of sampling, all cohort members were nominally healthy, though unrecorded immune exposures were likely present. The donor tested CMV seropositive and was one of the 289 seropositive cohort members. A peripheral blood sample was provided by each donor, and peripheral blood mononuclear cells were used for TCR beta sequencing. Genomic DNA extraction from the blood cell samples was performed with the Qiagen DNeasy Blood Extraction Kit. Results and caveats for the whole study, not just this receptor: Sequencing depth was assumed to be roughly uniform across donors in the presence/absence analyses, though that assumption may not hold. A few of the identified cytomegalovirus-associated TCR beta chains were confirmed in vitro to be specific for cytomegalovirus antigens. The study gave a list of over 150 TCR beta chains associated with cytomegalovirus. In an earlier analysis of about 540 of the donors, most TCR beta V segments were observed in productive rearrangements about 87% or about 30% of the time, broadly matching IMGT annotations. A later analysis associated 15,000 or so TCR beta sequences with specific HLA alleles at a false discovery rate of 0.05. A later analysis found that TCR association rates varied across HLA loci, with DRB1 alleles showing the most associated TCRs and HLA-C alleles the fewest. A later genetic analysis associated a missense DCLRE1C variant with V-gene and J-gene trimming of TCR beta chains, and an independent cohort replicated the association. Most TCR sequences were seen in very few donors, while some public TCRs were found in many individuals. Because HLA typing was missing for some donors at each locus, association tests included only the typed subset. In a later genetic analysis, fewer N-insertions in productive TCRs were reported among donors in an Asian-associated ancestry cluster than the roughly 670-donor mean. For the cohort, immune exposure information was limited to CMV serostatus. A later analysis found that HLA-associated TCR beta chains were more clonally expanded and had lower generation probabilities than equally common non-associated chains. Linkage disequilibrium might explain the correlated functional status among segregating V segments, but an unknown experimental factor could not be ruled out. This cohort had only TCR beta chains sequenced, and the lack of alpha or paired-chain data limited which features could be detected. A later analysis reported that several top co-occurrence clusters appeared linked to parvovirus B19, influenza, CMV and Epstein-Barr virus. A cluster of highly shared sequence variants was judged likely to be a technical artifact of the sequencing pipeline. When HLA alleles, especially DR and DQ, strongly co-occurred, attributing TCR associations to individual alleles was difficult. In both the original and validation cohorts, the classifier was reported to diagnose cytomegalovirus status with high specificity and sensitivity. Because counts were too low, about 15 rarely observed V segments, including chromosome 9 orphons, were left out of the earlier analysis of a few hundred of the donors. A further reported finding was that TCR beta sequences accurately predicted the HLA-A and HLA-B alleles for most subjects in the first cohort. Most CMV-associated TCR beta chains appeared to be HLA-restricted in a later analysis, and the HLA associations seemed to be driven largely by CMV exposure. The authors suggested that the approach could potentially be generalized to other disease states and immunological phenotypes. The 87-base-pair reads could not distinguish some IMGT-functional V segments, including TRBV6-2 and TRBV6-3, so those segments were excluded.

From V the trimming removes 2 bases and from J it removes 1 base, while the gene matches leave 3 bases of the junction unaccounted for. Inclusive of the bounding cysteine and phenylalanine, the CDR3 is 15 residues long. Just CDR3 DNA is preserved here, 45 bases in frame from base 1. Looking up the germline V gene yields CDR1 MDHEN and CDR2 SYDVKM. Sequencing was done on a sample of PBMCs. Here the chain combines TRBV28 and TRBJ1-1; TRBD1 agrees with 8 junctional bases. This receptor was identified in a male donor in good health and CMV-seropositive. The encoded CDR3 is CASSLPGQANTEAFF. Here is the DNA: TGTGCCAGCAGTTTACCGGGACAGGCGAACACTGAAGCTTTCTTT.